These 30 T cell receptor beta chains share one sample of origin, sequenced in a study of response to subunit inactivated influenza vaccine. TCRdb re-called the RT-PCR reads with MiXCR, one entry per CDR3 protein. The sample has 500,000 to 600,000 distinct CDR3 sequences; 15% to 20% are singletons. This specimen was CD4+ T cells sorted from PBMCs, taken around 25 months after vaccination. These receptors were obtained from a man aged 50 to 69 who received an inactivated influenza vaccine.

The chain combines TRBV12-3 or TRBV12-4 with TRBJ2-7; D is unclear. The CDR3 runs to 14 residues. V lost 5 bases, J lost 1 base, and 12 bases lay in between. DNA for the CDR3: TGTGCCAGCAGTCAGTTTAGGGCTTCCTACGAGCAGTACTTC. Translating it yields CASSQFRASYEQYF.

The rearrangement joins TRBV7-2 to TRBJ2-2; TRBD1 is a possible D gene (5 bases). Germline V gene data show CDR1 as SGHTA and CDR2 as FQGNSA. Between the trimmed V and J ends, which lost 6 bases and 9 bases, there was a span of 17 bases. The CDR3 contains 14 residues. CDR3 bases: TGTGCCAGCAGGTCATCAGGGCAGGGTAGGGAGCTGTTTTTT. This encodes CASRSSGQGRELFF.

This clonotype was recorded once. V usage is TRBV5-1 and J usage is TRBJ1-1, with 9 bases that match TRBD1. CDR1 and CDR2 from the germline V gene are SGHRS and YFSETQ. The CDR3 contains 15 residues. The J segment lost 5 bases and the V segment lost 3 bases, leaving 8 bases of the junction unmatched. The CDR3 spells CASSWDRVQDTEAFF. The CDR3 region has the DNA TGCGCCAGCAGCTGGGACAGGGTCCAGGATACTGAAGCTTTCTTT.

This clonotype was detected a few times. The CDR3 here is CASSQGPHTSGSYNEQFF. The CDR3 DNA sequence: TGTGCCAGCAGCCAAGGTCCCCATACTAGCGGCTCCTACAATGAGCAGTTCTTC. The chain links TRBV4-2 to TRBJ2-1, with 8 bases lining up with TRBD2. CDR1 is LGHNA, CDR2 YNFKEQ, per germline. CDR3 length: 18 amino acids. V was pared by 1 base and J by 0 bases, with 8 bases of the junction left unmatched.

The V and J genes are TRBV2 and TRBJ2-1, with TRBD2 as a possible D gene (6 bases). Trimming stripped 7 bases from V and 4 bases from J, with 14 bases between. The CDR3 runs to 14 residues. Germline CDR1 is SNHLY and CDR2 is FYNNEI. The CDR3 DNA reads TGTGCCAGCACCGAGGGAGGCCCGTACAATGAGCAGTTCTTC. It encodes CASTEGGPYNEQFF.

A few counts support this clonotype. The rearrangement links TRBV5-1 to TRBJ1-1; D unresolved. Germline V CDR1 and CDR2: SGHRS, YFSETQ. The CDR3 totals 14 residues. V lost 6 bases to trimming and J lost 6 bases, with 18 bases between them. CDR3 in amino acids: CASTLGESNAEAFF. The CDR3 nucleotides read TGCGCCAGCACCCTCGGGGAATCCAACGCTGAAGCTTTCTTT.

CDR3 sequence reads: CASSVGRAPYNEQFF. CDR3 coding DNA: TGTGCCAGCAGCGTGGGCCGGGCGCCCTACAATGAGCAGTTCTTC. The V call is TRBV7-9, the J call TRBJ2-1; D gene unclear. CDR1 is SEHNR and CDR2 is FQNEAQ in the germline V gene (reference sequence). Deletions cut 5 bases from V and 2 bases from J, with 13 bases between. The CDR3 consists of 15 residues.

This clonotype turned up a few times. The chain recombines TRBV20-1 with TRBJ2-7; D perhaps matches TRBD2 (5 bases). Germline loops: CDR1 DFQATT, CDR2 SNEGSKA (reference sequence). The CDR3 has 14 residues. V was clipped by 5 bases and J by 0 bases, with 14 bases between them. CDR3 sequence: CSAYSGMRSYEQYF. In DNA form, the CDR3 reads TGCAGTGCTTACTCGGGGATGCGCTCCTACGAGCAGTACTTC.

The CDR3 region has the DNA TGCGCCAGCAGCCCCCGGACAGGGGGCAATTACGAGCAGTACTTC. Translating gives CASSPRTGGNYEQYF. The rearrangement links TRBV5-1 to TRBJ2-7, with 11 bases matching TRBD1. Trimming cost V 4 bases and J 4 bases; bases outside gene matches: 7. Germline assignment: CDR1 SGHRS and CDR2 YFSETQ. The CDR3 runs to 15 residues.

The chain uses TRBV25-1 and TRBJ2-7; D may match TRBD1 or TRBD2 (5 bases each). The CDR3 spans 14 residues. Trimming pared 0 bases from V and 4 bases from J, leaving 10 bases between. Germline values: CDR1 MGHDK, CDR2 SYGVNS. CDR3 DNA sequence: TGTGCCAGCAGTGAATATCCGGGGCAATACGAGCAGTACTTC. Translating it yields CASSEYPGQYEQYF.

This rearrangement joins TRBV19 to TRBJ2-3; 8 nucleotides align to TRBD2. Germline trimming cut 5 bases from V and 0 bases from J; bases unmatched to any gene: 4. CDR1 is LNHDA, CDR2 SQIVND, per germline (reference sequence). The CDR3 totals 15 residues. The CDR3: CASSASGFSTDTQYF. The CDR3, as DNA: TGTGCCAGTAGTGCTAGCGGGTTTAGCACAGATACGCAGTATTTT.

This clonotype was seen a few times. The rearrangement joins TRBV18 to TRBJ2-5; TRBD1 or TRBD2 may be the D gene (5 bases each). Trimming cost V 3 bases and J 5 bases, with 16 bases left between them. The CDR3 has 15 amino acids. Germline CDR1 and CDR2: KGHSH and LQKENI. CDR3 region: CASSPGLWGSETQYF. The CDR3 coding sequence is TGTGCCAGCTCACCGGGTTTGTGGGGGAGCGAGACCCAGTACTTC.

The chain links TRBV29-1 to TRBJ2-4; D possibly matches TRBD1 or TRBD2 (5 bases each). Germline CDR1 is SQVTM and CDR2 is ANQGSEA. The V gene lost 4 bases and the J gene lost 1 base, with 11 bases spanning the gap. The CDR3 covers 14 residues. The DNA for the CDR3 is TGCAGCGTTGTGAGGGGTTCGGCCAAAAACATTCAGTACTTC. This sequence encodes CSVVRGSAKNIQYF.

A few counts support this clonotype. This rearrangement joins TRBV10-3 to TRBJ1-3; D remains unclear. Germline V lookup: CDR1 ENHRY, CDR2 SYGVKD. Trimming removed 3 bases from V and 2 bases from J, with 5 bases in between. The CDR3 has 13 amino acids. This chain's CDR3 is CAISDSTGNTIYF. CDR3 DNA sequence: TGTGCCATCAGTGACAGTACTGGAAACACCATATATTTT.

The chain recombines TRBV24-1 with TRBJ2-1; D gene uncertain. The CDR3 covers 11 residues. Germline lookup yields CDR1 KGHDR and CDR2 SFDVKD. With 5 bases removed from V and 4 bases from J, the gap between germline ends came to 2 bases. The CDR3 sequence is CATSGYNEQFF. CDR3 nucleotide sequence: TGTGCCACCAGTGGGTACAATGAGCAGTTCTTC.

This chain joins TRBV20-1 and TRBJ1-5; D is possibly TRBD1 (6 bases). Trimming removed 6 bases from V and 6 bases from J, with 18 bases in between. Germline assignment: CDR1 DFQATT and CDR2 SNEGSKA (reference sequence). This CDR3 spans 14 amino acids. The DNA for the CDR3 is TGCAGTGCCCCCTCCCGGGGGCTTCGTCAGCCCCAGCATTTT. Translating it yields CSAPSRGLRQPQHF.

The J gene is TRBJ1-2, the V gene TRBV3-1; 7 positions agree with TRBD1. V lost 3 bases and J lost 4; bases outside the gene matches: 5. The CDR3 extends over 14 amino acids. Germline V lookup: CDR1 LGHDT, CDR2 YNNKEL (reference sequence). In DNA form, the CDR3 reads TGTGCCAGCAGCCACACCGACAGGGCCTATGGCTACACCTTC. This encodes CASSHTDRAYGYTF.

This clonotype turned up a few times. This chain uses TRBV12-3 or TRBV12-4 with TRBJ2-3, with 10 bases matching TRBD1. This CDR3 has 13 residues. The J segment lost 10 bases and the V segment lost 7 bases, leaving 8 bases of the junction unmatched. The CDR3 loop is CASIPGQGWSQYF. CDR3 coding DNA: TGTGCCAGCATCCCGGGACAGGGGTGGTCGCAGTATTTT.

This clonotype turned up a few times. The rearrangement uses TRBV7-2 and TRBJ1-6; the D is unclear. The germline gives CDR1 SGHTA, CDR2 FQGNSA. Trimming left V 8 bases short and J 7 bases short, with 12 bases between. The CDR3 is 13 residues long. The CDR3 region is CASGNGRNSPLHF. As DNA, the CDR3 is TGTGCCAGCGGGAACGGGCGGAATTCACCCCTCCACTTT.

This chain joins TRBV20-1 and TRBJ2-1; D is unresolved. CDR3 length: 11 residues. Germline values: CDR1 DFQATT, CDR2 SNEGSKA (reference sequence). V was pared by 2 bases and J by 4 bases, with 3 bases between. The chain's CDR3 is CSARPYNEQFF. The CDR3 region has the DNA TGCAGTGCTAGACCATACAATGAGCAGTTCTTC.

The V gene is TRBV2, the J gene TRBJ2-7; 7 nucleotides agree with TRBD1. The CDR3 sequence is 14 residues long. V lost 4 bases to trimming and J lost 3 bases; unmatched junction nucleotides: 6. Germline CDR1 SNHLY, CDR2 FYNNEI. The CDR3 reads CASSVTGEFYEQYF. The CDR3 coding sequence is TGTGCCAGCAGTGTAACAGGGGAATTCTACGAGCAGTACTTC.

This chain joins TRBV20-1 and TRBJ2-5; TRBD1 aligns across 9 bases. V shed 0 bases, J shed 5 bases, and the junction held 7 bases outside the gene matches. Germline assignment: CDR1 DFQATT and CDR2 SNEGSKA (reference sequence). CDR3 length: 15 amino acids. CDR3 DNA: TGCAGTGCTAGAGAGGGGACAGGGATTGGGGAGACCCAGTACTTC. Residues: CSAREGTGIGETQYF.

This sequence joins TRBV6-2 or TRBV6-3 and TRBJ2-5; TRBD2 agrees at 8 bases. The CDR3 covers 15 residues. Germline CDR1 is MNHEY and CDR2 is SVGEGT. V lost 6 bases to trimming and J lost 0 bases; unmatched junction nucleotides: 6. The CDR3 coding sequence is TGTGCCAGCAGACGACTAGCGACGTACCAAGAGACCCAGTACTTC. As protein: CASRRLATYQETQYF.

This clonotype turned up a few times. The chain joins TRBV4-3 to TRBJ1-5, with D perhaps matching TRBD1 (6 bases). The ends were cut back, 2 bases at V and 0 bases at J, with 14 bases in the middle. The V gene's germline CDR1 is LGHNA and CDR2 YSLEER. CDR3 length: 17 residues. The CDR3 nucleotides read TGCGCCAGCAGCCAATTTACGGACAGCTATAGCAATCAGCCCCAGCATTTT. Protein: CASSQFTDSYSNQPQHF.

This clonotype was seen a few times. This chain links TRBV12-3 or TRBV12-4 with TRBJ1-5; TRBD1 matches at 12 bases. Trimming cost V 8 bases and J 5 bases; bases outside gene matches: 1. This CDR3 is 13 amino acids long. CDR3 residues: CASGTGGYQPQHF. CDR3 bases: TGTGCCAGCGGGACAGGGGGCTATCAGCCCCAGCATTTT.

This clonotype was seen a handful of times. The chain recombines TRBV18 with TRBJ2-5, with D maybe TRBD1 (5 bases). Germline-derived CDR1 and CDR2 are KGHSH and LQKENI. The V end was cut by 4 bases, the J end by 5 bases, with 11 bases between. This CDR3 contains 13 residues. CDR3 protein: CASSLTDGETQYF. The CDR3 region has the DNA TGTGCCAGCTCACTGACAGACGGGGAGACCCAGTACTTC.

The gene calls are TRBV20-1 and TRBJ1-5, with TRBD1 as a possible D gene (5 bases). CDR1 and CDR2 (germline): DFQATT, SNEGSKA (reference sequence). The CDR3 extends over 15 amino acids. With 6 bases removed from V and 3 bases from J, the gap between germline ends came to 18 bases. DNA for the CDR3: TGCAGTGCCGGGGGAGGGACGAGGCTCAATCAGCCCCAGCATTTT. Translated: CSAGGGTRLNQPQHF.

V gene TRBV24-1 combines with J gene TRBJ2-3, with D tentatively TRBD2 (6 bases). V lost 4 bases and J lost 6, with 10 bases in between. This CDR3 comprises 13 residues. Germline CDR1 and CDR2: KGHDR and SFDVKD. This CDR3 reads CATSEGREDTQYF. CDR3 DNA sequence: TGTGCCACCAGTGAAGGCCGGGAGGATACGCAGTATTTT.

This clonotype has more than one count but fewer than ten. The chain uses TRBV6-2 or TRBV6-3 and TRBJ1-4; the match to TRBD1 covers 7 bases. With 4 bases clipped from V and 5 bases from J, the junction kept 7 bases outside the gene matches. Per germline, CDR1 MNHEY and CDR2 SVGEGT. The CDR3 has 15 amino acids. The CDR3 sequence is CASSFPGQTNEKLFF. In nucleotides, the CDR3 is TGTGCCAGCAGTTTCCCGGGACAGACGAATGAAAAACTGTTTTTT.

This clonotype was picked up many times. This chain uses TRBV20-1 with TRBJ1-1; D ambiguous. Per germline, CDR1 DFQATT and CDR2 SNEGSKA (reference sequence). The CDR3 runs 12 residues. Trimming stripped 3 bases from V and 7 bases from J, with 12 bases between. The CDR3 region is CSASVRLSEAFF. The CDR3 DNA reads as TGCAGTGCTAGTGTACGGTTAAGTGAAGCTTTCTTT.